This T cell receptor beta chain was sequenced during a study of CD8+ T cells in alopecia areata. The germline V and J ends were trimmed by 3 bases and 2 bases, with 6 bases remaining between them. Germline CDR1 and CDR2: LGHNA and YNLKQL (reference sequence). CDR3 length equals 13 residues. A panel of CD4, CD8alpha, NKG2D, NKG2ACE and other markers served to sort pooled cutaneous lymph node cells. cDNA serving as the sequencing template came from extracted, reverse transcribed RNA. The assay was immunoSEQ multiplex PCR, and TCRdb's table has in-frame clones only and misses some. This sample comprises 250,000 or so clones, none seen once only. Concerning this clone: The gene names given are mouse names. From the germline J gene comes the end of the CDR3, since the read stops 4 residues before it. This specimen includes other DNA sequences encoding the same CDR3.

Sample: CD4+ T cells sorted from a lymph node. V is TRBV5 and J is TRBJ2-5, with D unclear. The TCR comes from a C3H/HeJ mouse with alopecia areata. The strain's MHC type: H2-k. The CDR3: CASSQGLQDTQYF. CDR3 DNA (partial): TGTGCCAGCAGCCAGGGCCTCCAAGAC.